The 27 T cell receptor beta chains presented below share a single source sample, sequenced in a study of regulatory T cells in long-lasting Graves disease (dated by TCRdb to the early 2020s). The label giving this sample's time point can be read as: newly diagnosed GD, antithyroid drugs for less than 3 months. For both TCR sequencing and RNA sequencing, RNA was extracted from PBMCs using TRIzol. The library was obtained by multiplex PCR. Sequencing was carried out with an Illumina HiSeq 4000. TCR beta libraries were built with iRepertoire HTBI primers and Arm-PCR amplification of CDR3 regions. TCRdb reprocessed the public reads (quality trimming at Q25 with fastp, clone calling with MiXCR) and kept in-frame beta chains. CDR3 protein duplicates are merged, each entry listing the most common genes and DNA. This sample gives some 370,000 distinct CDR3 sequences in total; 12% of them show up just once. The ten largest clones represent 18% of the sample.

These same records also appear under a second study, on T cells in Graves' hyperthyroidism and ophthalmopathy.

The source was peripheral blood mononuclear cells (PBMCs), collected at new diagnosis, from a patient treated with antithyroid drugs. Receptors were obtained from a woman aged 18 to 35 with Graves disease. Donor details come from another sample of the same person, matched by shared clones.

There are many counts of this clonotype. The chain carries TRBV12-5 and TRBJ1-2; TRBD1 might be the D (6 bases). The CDR3 totals 14 residues. Germline lookup yields CDR1 LGHNT and CDR2 FRNRAP. The V end lost 2 bases, the J end lost 4 bases, and 11 bases lay between the germline ends. In nucleotides, the CDR3 is TGTGCTAGTGGTTTGTATGGGACACCCTATGGCTACACCTTC. Its protein is CASGLYGTPYGYTF.

As to this clonotype: This may stem from a read error, because a much larger clone lies one nucleotide away. This chain uses TRBV7-8 with TRBJ1-1, with no clear D. The CDR3 totals 12 residues. CDR1 and CDR2 (germline): SGHVS, FQNEAQ. CDR3 in amino acids: CASSPELPEALF. The CDR3, as DNA: TGTGCCAGCAGCCCAGAGTTGCCTGAAGCTCTCTTT. The whole variable domain, filled in from reference TRBV7-8 and TRBJ1-1, reads GAGVSQSPRYKVAKRGQDVALRCDPISGHVSLFWYQQALGQGPEFLTYFQNEAQLDKSGLPSDRFFAERPEGSVSTLKIQRTQQEDSAVYLCASSPELPEALFGQGTRLTVV.

V gene TRBV12-3 or TRBV12-4 combines with J gene TRBJ2-6; tentative D call: TRBD1 (5 bases). V dropped 6 bases and J dropped 4 bases, with 13 bases sitting between them. The CDR3 has 15 amino acids. Here the CDR3 reads CASRSQGTGANVLTF. CDR3 sequence (DNA): TGTGCCAGCAGGTCCCAGGGAACCGGGGCCAACGTCCTGACTTTC.

V gene TRBV11-2 combines with J gene TRBJ2-2; no definite D call. Germline CDR1 is SGHAT and CDR2 is FQNNGV. The length of the CDR3 is 15 residues. The V and J ends lost 5 bases and 7 bases respectively, with 17 bases between them. CDR3 bases: TGTGCCAGCAGCCCCTTTGTAGAGATAGGCGGGGAGCTGTTTTTT. Protein sequence: CASSPFVEIGGELFF.

The table lists this clonotype with many counts. V gene TRBV27 combines with J gene TRBJ1-5; no firm D call. CDR3 size: 13 residues. Germline V lookup: CDR1 MNHEY, CDR2 SMNVEV (reference sequence). Trimming left V 6 bases short and J 0 bases short, with 6 bases between. The CDR3 region is CASRGYSNQPQHF. The CDR3 DNA follows: TGTGCCAGCAGGGGATATAGCAATCAGCCCCAGCATTTT.

This clonotype was picked up many times. The CDR3 protein is CASSSITGLAGVNEQFF. CDR3 sequence (DNA): TGTGCCAGCAGCTCCATCACGGGACTAGCGGGAGTCAATGAGCAGTTCTTC. The V gene is TRBV28, the J gene TRBJ2-1, with TRBD2 identical over 14 bases. With 6 bases clipped from V and 6 bases from J, the junction kept 10 bases outside the gene matches. CDR1 is MDHEN and CDR2 is SYDVKM in the germline V gene. The CDR3 runs 17 residues.

The sample holds a few counts of this clonotype. The junction departs from the called germline gene at one end, perhaps through a read error. The J gene is TRBJ2-2, the V gene TRBV20-1; 8 nucleotides line up with TRBD2. The CDR3 totals 14 residues. Germline values: CDR1 DFQATT, CDR2 SNEGSKA (reference sequence). The CDR3 DNA reads as TGCGGTGCTAAAAGCGGGAGCGGCACCGGGGAGCTGTTTTTT. Protein: CGAKSGSGTGELFF.

About this clonotype: A much larger clone sits a single nucleotide away, making a read error possible. The gene calls are TRBV6-2 or TRBV6-3 and TRBJ2-7; D remains ambiguous. Germline V gene lookup returns CDR1 MNHEY and CDR2 SVGEGT. The length of the CDR3 is 13 residues. The ends were cut back, 5 bases at V and 7 bases at J, with 15 bases in the middle. The CDR3 DNA reads TGTGCCAGCAGTACCGCACCCAGTAGTGAGCAGTACGTC. Translating it yields CASSTAPSSEQYV.

At least ten counts were recorded for this clonotype. At one end the junction does not follow the germline gene, possibly because of a read error. The rearrangement joins TRBV28 to TRBJ2-6; 7 bases match TRBD1. From germline, CDR1 is MDHEN and CDR2 SYDVKM. This CDR3 region has 15 residues. CDR3 amino acids: CASNRGGSGTNVLTF. CDR3 nucleotides: TGTGCCAGCAACCGAGGGGGCTCTGGGACCAACGTCCTGACTTTC.

Notes on this clonotype: With a much larger clone just one base away, this may be a read error. V usage is TRBV12-3 or TRBV12-4 and J usage is TRBJ2-7, with D possibly being TRBD2 (7 bases). V lost 3 bases to trimming and J lost 6 bases, with 12 bases between them. The CDR3 sequence is 13 residues long. The CDR3 bases are TGTGCCAGCAGTTTGAGGGGGGGTTCCGAGCAGTACTTC. Protein: CASSLRGGSEQYF.

J is TRBJ2-2 and V is TRBV7-2; no clear D gene. The CDR3 is made up of 12 amino acids. The V gene's germline CDR1 is SGHTA and CDR2 FQGNSA. Deletions cut 5 bases from V and 7 bases from J, with 8 bases between. The CDR3 loop is CASSRVGGELFF. The CDR3, as DNA: TGTGCCAGCAGCCGAGTTGGCGGGGAGCTGTTTTTT. The full variable domain, in which reference TRBV7-2 and TRBJ2-2 provide the parts outside the CDR3, is GAGVSQSPSNKVTEKGKDVELRCDPISGHTALYWYRQSLGQGLEFLIYFQGNSAPDKSGLPSDRFSAERTGGSVSTLTIQRTQQEDSAVYLCASSRVGGELFFGEGSRLTVL.

The table lists this clonotype with many counts. The J gene is TRBJ1-5, the V gene TRBV28; the D is unclear. Trimming removed 4 bases at V and 6 bases at J, with 25 bases between. Germline V gene data show CDR1 as MDHEN and CDR2 as SYDVKM. CDR3 length: 18 amino acids. The CDR3 DNA sequence: TGTGCCAGCAGTTACATCTACAGCTATATCGGGGTTAGTCAGCCCCAGCATTTT. Residues: CASSYIYSYIGVSQPQHF.

In this sample, this clonotype turned up a few times. The gene calls are TRBV20-1 and TRBJ2-5; D might be TRBD1 (5 bases). Germline lookup yields CDR1 DFQATT and CDR2 SNEGSKA (reference sequence). The CDR3 sequence is 13 residues long. The V gene lost 3 bases and the J gene lost 5 bases, with 13 bases spanning the gap. The CDR3 loop reads CSASYQGRETQYF. CDR3 in DNA: TGCAGTGCTAGTTATCAGGGTCGGGAGACCCAGTACTTC.

The genes are TRBV29-1 and TRBJ2-3; 14 nucleotides agree with TRBD2. J gave up 2 bases and V 6 bases, and 4 bases lay outside the gene matches. Germline CDR1 reads SQVTM; CDR2 reads ANQGSEA. The CDR3 spans 15 residues. CDR3 DNA: TGCAGCGTCGGGACTAGCGGGGGCTACACAGATACGCAGTATTTT. Protein product: CSVGTSGGYTDTQYF.

This clonotype was detected many times. The rearrangement joins TRBV6-2 or TRBV6-3 to TRBJ1-1; tentative D call: TRBD1 (5 bases). This CDR3 region has 18 residues. Per the germline V gene, CDR1 is MNHEY and CDR2 is SVGEGT. V was pared by 0 bases and J by 1 base, with 18 bases between. CDR3 loop: CASSYSAGEVIGNTEAFF. CDR3 sequence (DNA): TGTGCCAGCAGTTACTCGGCGGGGGAGGTGATTGGGAACACTGAAGCTTTCTTT.

The rearrangement uses TRBV7-3 and TRBJ1-2; D is unresolved. V gave up 2 bases and J gave up 6 bases, with 10 bases separating them. The V gene's germline CDR1 is SGHTA and CDR2 FQGTGA. There are 13 residues in the CDR3. CDR3 DNA: TGTGCCAGCAGCTTACAATTGGGAAATGGCTACACCTTC. Its protein product is CASSLQLGNGYTF.

This clonotype was observed at least ten times. This sequence joins TRBV6-1 and TRBJ2-7; no reliable D call. Trimming removed 8 bases at V and 6 bases at J, with 8 bases between. CDR3 length: 10 amino acids. Germline CDR1 reads MNHNS; CDR2 reads SASEGT. The CDR3 DNA reads as TGTGCCAGCGGTCTTATCGAGCAGTACTTC. Translated, it gives CASGLIEQYF.

This chain uses TRBV27 with TRBJ2-1; D possibly corresponds to TRBD1 (5 bases). The CDR3 sequence is 14 residues long. CDR1 is MNHEY, CDR2 SMNVEV, per germline (reference sequence). Trimming removed 7 bases at V and 9 bases at J, with 19 bases between. Written as DNA, the CDR3 is TGTGCCAGCACCTTTTGGGGTCAAGGGGCTGAGCAGTTCTTC. Translation: CASTFWGQGAEQFF.

The table lists this clonotype with many counts. This chain links TRBV12-3 or TRBV12-4 with TRBJ1-2, with D uncertain. The CDR3 length is 13 residues. The ends were cut back, 3 bases at V and 4 bases at J, with 9 bases in the middle. The CDR3: CASSFLSGYGYTF. CDR3 sequence (DNA): TGTGCCAGCAGTTTCCTGTCAGGCTATGGCTACACCTTC.

This clonotype was counted many times. The gene calls are TRBV29-1 and TRBJ2-1; tentative D call: TRBD2 (5 bases). Trimming took off 3 bases at V and 4 bases at J, with 10 bases between the two ends. The CDR3 extends over 13 amino acids. Germline V CDR1 and CDR2: SQVTM, ANQGSEA. This CDR3 reads CSVDRETYNEQFF. CDR3 sequence (DNA): TGCAGCGTTGATCGGGAAACGTACAATGAGCAGTTCTTC.

This clonotype was counted many times. The chain links TRBV7-9 to TRBJ1-1; D gene uncertain. The CDR3 has 14 residues. V was trimmed by 5 bases and J by 1 base, leaving 11 bases between them. The V gene's germline CDR1 is SEHNR and CDR2 FQNEAQ (reference sequence). The CDR3 reads CASSLRTRNTEAFF. Here the CDR3 DNA reads TGTGCCAGCAGCCTACGGACGCGGAACACTGAAGCTTTCTTT. The full variable domain, in which reference TRBV7-9 and TRBJ1-1 provide the parts outside the CDR3, is DTGVSQNPRHKITKRGQNVTFRCDPISEHNRLYWYRQTLGQGPEFLTYFQNEAQLEKSRLLSDRFSAERPKGSFSTLEIQRTEQGDSAMYLCASSLRTRNTEAFFGQGTRLTVV.

The V gene is TRBV6-2 or TRBV6-3, the J gene TRBJ1-1; tentative D call: TRBD1 (6 bases). The CDR3 has 11 residues. Germline CDR1 reads MNHEY; CDR2 reads SVGEGT. Trimming cost V 4 bases and J 10 bases, with 10 bases left between them. The CDR3 DNA reads TGTGCCAGCAGTTCAGGCAGGGGAGCTTTCTTT. This sequence encodes CASSSGRGAFF.

This clonotype has at least ten counts. V and J are TRBV7-2 and TRBJ2-7; 10 bases agree with TRBD2. Germline V gene sequence: CDR1 SGHTA, CDR2 FQGNSA. CDR3 length: 17 residues. V was clipped by 2 bases and J by 7 bases; unmatched bases: 14. DNA of the CDR3: TGTGCCAGCAGCTTACATGAGTCTAGCGGGAGTTCGGGGGAGCAGTACTTC. This gives the protein CASSLHESSGSSGEQYF.

This clonotype was picked up a small number of times. The rearrangement links TRBV3-1 to TRBJ2-5; 12 nucleotides match TRBD2. J was trimmed by 0 bases and V by 2 bases; bases with no gene match: 7. CDR3 length: 18 amino acids. Germline values: CDR1 LGHDT, CDR2 YNNKEL (reference sequence). DNA for the CDR3: TGTGCCAGCAGCCAAAACTTCGGACTAGCGGGATACCAAGAGACCCAGTACTTC. This encodes CASSQNFGLAGYQETQYF.

This clonotype was seen repeatedly, ten times or more. The V gene is TRBV24-1, the J gene TRBJ2-3, with 10 bases fitting TRBD2. With 6 bases clipped from V and 0 bases from J, the junction kept 2 bases outside the gene matches. CDR3 length: 15 amino acids. The germline CDR1 and CDR2 sequences are KGHDR and SFDVKD. The CDR3 region has the DNA TGTGCCACCAGTCTAGCGGGAGCCAGCACAGATACGCAGTATTTT. Amino acid sequence: CATSLAGASTDTQYF.

This clonotype has just a few counts. The J gene is TRBJ1-1, the V gene TRBV27; D uncertain. The V end lost 4 bases, the J end lost 2 bases, and 11 bases lay between the germline ends. The CDR3 totals 14 residues. Germline assignment: CDR1 MNHEY and CDR2 SMNVEV (reference sequence). DNA of the CDR3: TGTGCCAGCAGTTATCAAAGGGTAAACACTGAAGCTTTCTTT. Residues: CASSYQRVNTEAFF.

This clonotype was detected many times. The rearrangement joins TRBV6-1 to TRBJ1-1; TRBD1 might be the D (6 bases). The CDR3 sequence is 13 residues long. Germline loops: CDR1 MNHNS, CDR2 SASEGT. Trimming took off 7 bases at V and 6 bases at J, with 15 bases between the two ends. CDR3 bases: TGTGCCAGCAACACAGGGTCTTTCGCTGAAGCTTTCTTT. As protein: CASNTGSFAEAFF.